The rows below give T cell receptor beta chains drawn from one sample of a study of blood T cell repertoires in COVID-19. Generated by immunoSEQ multiplex PCR, the TCRdb table keeps only in-frame clones and is missing some. The table has more than 110,000 clones, around 89% seen once; the top ten hold 2.5% to 3%. Sequenced material: peripheral blood. These receptor sequences come from a man aged 60-69 years with active or convalescent COVID-19. Each CDR3 is given with its conserved first and last residue. Each record gives: D gene, J gene, V gene, CDR3 DNA, CDR3 protein. The D gene is left open where the match is weak.

d_gene: -
j_gene: TRBJ1-5
v_gene: TRBV5-1
CDR3nt: TGCGCCAGCAGCTTGGAGTCTACCCGCGGCCCCCAGCATTTT
CDR3aa: CASSLESTRGPQHF

d_gene: -
j_gene: TRBJ1-4
v_gene: TRBV28
CDR3nt: TGTGCCAGCAGTTTACTCCGGAATGAAAAACTGTTTTTT
CDR3aa: CASSLLRNEKLFF

d_gene: TRBD1
j_gene: TRBJ2-3
v_gene: TRBV7-3
CDR3nt: TGTGCCAGCAGCTTGACAGGGGGCCCAGATACGCAGTATTTT
CDR3aa: CASSLTGGPDTQYF

d_gene: -
j_gene: TRBJ1-2
v_gene: TRBV11-2
CDR3nt: TGTGCCAGCAGCTTAGGTGGCGGCCGGAAAGCTAACTATGGCTACACCTTC
CDR3aa: CASSLGGGRKANYGYTF

d_gene: -
j_gene: TRBJ1-2
v_gene: TRBV3-1/TRBV3-2
CDR3nt: TGTGCCAGCAGCCAACGAGGGAGATCTAACTATGGCTACACCTTC
CDR3aa: CASSQRGRSNYGYTF

d_gene: TRBD2
j_gene: TRBJ2-2
v_gene: TRBV6-1
CDR3nt: TGTGCCAGCAGTGAAATGGCGGGAGCGGGAAACACCGGGGAGCTGTTTTTT
CDR3aa: CASSEMAGAGNTGELFF

d_gene: -
j_gene: TRBJ2-1
v_gene: TRBV7-2
CDR3nt: TGTGCCAGCAGCCCCACGGGCCGGACTCCCGGTGAGCAGTTCTTC
CDR3aa: CASSPTGRTPGEQFF

d_gene: TRBD1
j_gene: TRBJ2-6
v_gene: TRBV19
CDR3nt: TGTGCCAGTAGTAAGCAGGGGGACGGGGCCAACGTCCTGACTTTC
CDR3aa: CASSKQGDGANVLTF

d_gene: TRBD1
j_gene: TRBJ1-2
v_gene: TRBV2
CDR3nt: TGTGCCAGCAGCCCCGACAGGGAAGATGGCTACACCTTC
CDR3aa: CASSPDREDGYTF

d_gene: -
j_gene: TRBJ1-1
v_gene: TRBV7-9
CDR3nt: TGTGCCAGCAGCCTTCAAATCGGGACTGAAGCTTTCTTT
CDR3aa: CASSLQIGTEAFF

d_gene: -
j_gene: TRBJ2-1
v_gene: TRBV7-9
CDR3nt: TGTGCCAGCAGCTCCTTAGCGGTCTACAATGAGCAGTTCTTC
CDR3aa: CASSSLAVYNEQFF